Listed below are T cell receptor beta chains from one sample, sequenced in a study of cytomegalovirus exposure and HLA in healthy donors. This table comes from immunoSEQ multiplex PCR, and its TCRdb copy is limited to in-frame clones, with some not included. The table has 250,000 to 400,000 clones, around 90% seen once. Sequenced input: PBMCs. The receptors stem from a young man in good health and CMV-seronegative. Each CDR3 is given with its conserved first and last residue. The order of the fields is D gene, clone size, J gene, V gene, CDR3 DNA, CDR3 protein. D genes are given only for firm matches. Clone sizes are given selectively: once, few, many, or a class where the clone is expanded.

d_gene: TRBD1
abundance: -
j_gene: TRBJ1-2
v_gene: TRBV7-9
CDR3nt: TGTGCCAGCAGCTTAGCCGAAGGGACAGGGGGGTTTGGCTACACCTTC
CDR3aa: CASSLAEGTGGFGYTF

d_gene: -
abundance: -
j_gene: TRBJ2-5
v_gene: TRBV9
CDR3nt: TGTGCCAGCAGCGTAGACGTGACAGGAGAGACCCAGTACTTC
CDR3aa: CASSVDVTGETQYF

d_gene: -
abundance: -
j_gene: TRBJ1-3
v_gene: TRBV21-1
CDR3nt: TGTGCCAGCAGACAGGGGGCGGGGGAAGCGGGAAACACCATATATTTT
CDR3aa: CASRQGAGEAGNTIYF

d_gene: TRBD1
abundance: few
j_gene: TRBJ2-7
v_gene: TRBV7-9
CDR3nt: TGTGCCAGCAGCTTAACAGGGGCCTACGAGCAGTACTTC
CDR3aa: CASSLTGAYEQYF

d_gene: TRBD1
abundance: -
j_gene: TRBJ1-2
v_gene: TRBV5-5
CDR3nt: TGTGCCAGCAGCCTAGGACAGGGTGGAGGCTACACCTTC
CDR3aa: CASSLGQGGGYTF

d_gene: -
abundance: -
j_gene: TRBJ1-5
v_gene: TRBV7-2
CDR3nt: TGTGCCAGCAGCACAGACCTGACCGGTCAGCCCCAGCATTTT
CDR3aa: CASSTDLTGQPQHF

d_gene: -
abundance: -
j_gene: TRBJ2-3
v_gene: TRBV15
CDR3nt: TGTGCCACCAGCAGAGTGAAGGGAGTAAATACGCAGTATTTT
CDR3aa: CATSRVKGVNTQYF

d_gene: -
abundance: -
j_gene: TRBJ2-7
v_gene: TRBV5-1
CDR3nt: TGCGCCAGCAGCTATTCCTTGATAGCCAGCTCCTACGAGCAGTACTTC
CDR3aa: CASSYSLIASSYEQYF

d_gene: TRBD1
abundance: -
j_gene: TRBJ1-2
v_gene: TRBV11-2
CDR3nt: TGTGCCAGCAGCTTAGCAGGGGGCGCGGGCTATGGCTACACCTTC
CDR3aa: CASSLAGGAGYGYTF

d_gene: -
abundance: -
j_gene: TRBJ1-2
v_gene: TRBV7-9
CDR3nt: TGTGCCAGCAGCTTAGCCCCAGGGGTAGGGGGCTACACCTTC
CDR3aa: CASSLAPGVGGYTF

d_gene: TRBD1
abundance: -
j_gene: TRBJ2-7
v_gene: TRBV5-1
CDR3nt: TGCGCCAGCAGCTCGACGAGGGGGCCCTCCTACGAGCAGTACTTC
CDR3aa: CASSSTRGPSYEQYF

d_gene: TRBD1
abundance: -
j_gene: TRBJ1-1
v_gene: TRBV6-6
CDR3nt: TGTGCCAGCAGGGGCCGGGACAGGGGCGAAGCTTTCTTT
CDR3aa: CASRGRDRGEAFF

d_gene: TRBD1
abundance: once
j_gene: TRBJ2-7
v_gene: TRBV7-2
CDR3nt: TGTGCCAGCCGCTCTCCCGGGACAGGTGGCCACGAGCAGTACTTC
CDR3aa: CASRSPGTGGHEQYF

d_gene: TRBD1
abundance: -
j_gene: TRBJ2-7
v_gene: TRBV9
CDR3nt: TGTGCCAGCAGCCCGGGACAGAACCTTGGAGAGCAGTACTTC
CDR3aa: CASSPGQNLGEQYF

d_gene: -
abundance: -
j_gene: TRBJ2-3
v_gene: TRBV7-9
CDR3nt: TGTGCCAGCAGCTTAGGGATAGCTAGCACAGATACGCAGTATTTT
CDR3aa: CASSLGIASTDTQYF

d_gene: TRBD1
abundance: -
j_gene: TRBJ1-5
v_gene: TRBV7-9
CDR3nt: TGTGCCAGCAGCTTAGGGACAGGAGGGAATCAGCCCCAGCATTTT
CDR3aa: CASSLGTGGNQPQHF

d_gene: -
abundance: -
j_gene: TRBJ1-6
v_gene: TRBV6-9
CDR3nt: TGTGCCAGCAGTTATGAGCAGGGTGGTGATTCACCCCTCCACTTT
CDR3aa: CASSYEQGGDSPLHF

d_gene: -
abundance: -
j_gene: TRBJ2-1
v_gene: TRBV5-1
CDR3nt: TGCGCCAGCAGCTCGGGGGAGACAGGGAACAATGAGCAGTTCTTC
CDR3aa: CASSSGETGNNEQFF

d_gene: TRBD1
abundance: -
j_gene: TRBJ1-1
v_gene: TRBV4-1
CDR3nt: TGCGCCAGCAGCCTCTCAACAGGGGACACTGAAGCTTTCTTT
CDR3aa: CASSLSTGDTEAFF

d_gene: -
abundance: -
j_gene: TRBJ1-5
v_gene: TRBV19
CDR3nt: TGTGCCAGTAGTATAGGACAGCCGAGAAATCAGCCCCAGCATTTT
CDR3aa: CASSIGQPRNQPQHF

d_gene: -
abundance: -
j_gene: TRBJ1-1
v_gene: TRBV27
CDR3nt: TGTGCCAGCAGTTTAGGCGGGAGGCTCACTGAAGCTTTCTTT
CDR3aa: CASSLGGRLTEAFF

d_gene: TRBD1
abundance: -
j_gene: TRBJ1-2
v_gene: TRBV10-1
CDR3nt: TGCGCCAGCAACACCACAGGGGGGCAACGAACTAACTATGGCTACACCTTC
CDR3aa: CASNTTGGQRTNYGYTF

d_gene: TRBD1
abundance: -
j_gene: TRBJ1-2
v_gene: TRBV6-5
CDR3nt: TGTGCCAGCCGAGCGACCGGGACAGGGGTGATTGGCTACACCTTC
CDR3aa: CASRATGTGVIGYTF

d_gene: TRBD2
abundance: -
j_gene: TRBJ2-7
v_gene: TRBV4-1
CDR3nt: TGCGCCAGCAGCCAAGATAGGGGGACTAGTGTTTACGAGCAGTACTTC
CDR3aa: CASSQDRGTSVYEQYF

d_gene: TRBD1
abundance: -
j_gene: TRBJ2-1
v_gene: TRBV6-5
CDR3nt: TGTGCCAGCATGGGACAGGGGGACAATGAGCAGTTCTTC
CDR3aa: CASMGQGDNEQFF

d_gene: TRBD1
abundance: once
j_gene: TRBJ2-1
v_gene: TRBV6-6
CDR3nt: TGTGCCAGCAGCGACGCCGGGACAGGGGTGATCCATGAGCAGTTCTTC
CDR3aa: CASSDAGTGVIHEQFF

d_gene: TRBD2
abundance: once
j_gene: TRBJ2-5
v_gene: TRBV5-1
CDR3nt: TGCGCCAGCAGCCGGGGACTAGCGGTCCTAAACCAAGAGACCCAGTACTTC
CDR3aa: CASSRGLAVLNQETQYF

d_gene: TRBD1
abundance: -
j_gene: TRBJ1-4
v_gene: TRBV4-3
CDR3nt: TGCGCCAGCAGCCAAGATTGGACAGGGGGTTATGAAAAACTGTTTTTT
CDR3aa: CASSQDWTGGYEKLFF

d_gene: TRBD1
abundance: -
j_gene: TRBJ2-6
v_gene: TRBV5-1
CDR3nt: TGCGCCAGCAGCTTAGGACAGGGCAACTCTGGGGCCAACGTCCTGACTTTC
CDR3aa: CASSLGQGNSGANVLTF

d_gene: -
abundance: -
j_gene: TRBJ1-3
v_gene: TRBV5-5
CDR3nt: TGTGCCAGCAGTGGGGGCAACACCATATATTTT
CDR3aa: CASSGGNTIYF

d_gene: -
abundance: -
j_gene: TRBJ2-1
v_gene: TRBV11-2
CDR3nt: TGTGCCAGCAGCTGGAGTAACAATGAGCAGTTCTTC
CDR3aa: CASSWSNNEQFF

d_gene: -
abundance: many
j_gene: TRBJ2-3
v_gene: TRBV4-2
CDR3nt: TGTGCCAGCAGCCCACGGCCTGGACTTGGCACAGATACGCAGTATTTT
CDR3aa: CASSPRPGLGTDTQYF

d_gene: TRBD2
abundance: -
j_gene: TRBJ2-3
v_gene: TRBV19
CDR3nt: TGTGCCAGTAGTATTCGGGGGGGCCCGCAGTATTTT
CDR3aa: CASSIRGGPQYF

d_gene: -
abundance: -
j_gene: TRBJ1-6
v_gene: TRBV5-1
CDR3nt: TGCGCCAGCAGCTCCCAAGGCGGGGGCGGGAATTCACCCCTCCACTTT
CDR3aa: CASSSQGGGGNSPLHF

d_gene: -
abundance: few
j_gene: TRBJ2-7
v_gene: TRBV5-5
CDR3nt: TGTGCCAGCAGCTTCCTGGACAGATACGAGCAGTACTTC
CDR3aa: CASSFLDRYEQYF

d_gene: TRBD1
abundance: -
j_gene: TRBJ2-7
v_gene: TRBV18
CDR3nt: TGTGCCAGCTCCCTGGACAGGGGGCTTCTCTACGAGCAGTACTTC
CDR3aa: CASSLDRGLLYEQYF

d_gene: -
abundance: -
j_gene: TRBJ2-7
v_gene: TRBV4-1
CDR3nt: TGCGCCAGCAGCCAAGTGGCCTCGCAGGCCTCCTACGAGCAGTACTTC
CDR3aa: CASSQVASQASYEQYF

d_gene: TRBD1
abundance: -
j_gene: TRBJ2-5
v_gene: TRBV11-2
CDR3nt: TGTGCCAGCAGCTTAACGGTTGGCCAGGGGGAAAAGGAGACCCAGTACTTC
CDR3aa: CASSLTVGQGEKETQYF

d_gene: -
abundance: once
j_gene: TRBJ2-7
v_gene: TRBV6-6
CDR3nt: TGTGCCAGCAGTTACGCTGTTCAGGGTCCCTACGAGCAGTACTTC
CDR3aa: CASSYAVQGPYEQYF

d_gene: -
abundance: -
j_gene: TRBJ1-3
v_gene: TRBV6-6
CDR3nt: TGTGCCAGCAGTTATGGACAGCCCTCTGGAAACACCATATATTTT
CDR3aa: CASSYGQPSGNTIYF

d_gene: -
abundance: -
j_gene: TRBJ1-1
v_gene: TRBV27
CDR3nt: TGTGCCAGCAGTTTTAGGGAACAGGGATTCACTGAAGCTTTCTTT
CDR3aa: CASSFREQGFTEAFF

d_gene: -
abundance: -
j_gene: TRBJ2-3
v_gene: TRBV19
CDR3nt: TGTGCCAGTAGTTCCCCGTCAGGCCCGAGCACAGATACGCAGTATTTT
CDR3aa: CASSSPSGPSTDTQYF

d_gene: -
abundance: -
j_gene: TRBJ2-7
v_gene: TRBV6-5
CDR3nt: TGTGCCAGCAAAATGGCCACGGGGAGAGGCGAGCAGTACTTC
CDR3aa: CASKMATGRGEQYF

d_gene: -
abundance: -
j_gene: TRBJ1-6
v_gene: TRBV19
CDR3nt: TGTGCCAGTAGCTACAGGGTAAGGTCACCCCTCCACTTT
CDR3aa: CASSYRVRSPLHF

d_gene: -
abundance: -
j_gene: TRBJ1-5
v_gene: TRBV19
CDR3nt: TGTGCCAGTACCCTGACAGGCCCCATCGGGCCCCAGCATTTT
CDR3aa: CASTLTGPIGPQHF

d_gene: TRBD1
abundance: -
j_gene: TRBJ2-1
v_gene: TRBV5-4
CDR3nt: TGTGCCAGCAGCTTTGACAGGGGAAATAGGAATGAGCAGTTCTTC
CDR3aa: CASSFDRGNRNEQFF

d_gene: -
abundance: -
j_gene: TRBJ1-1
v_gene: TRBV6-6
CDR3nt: TGTGCCAGCAGCCAGGGGAGGGGCCTGAACACTGAAGCTTTCTTT
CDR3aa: CASSQGRGLNTEAFF

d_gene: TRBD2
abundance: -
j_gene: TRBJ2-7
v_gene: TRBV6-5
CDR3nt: TGTGCCAGCAAGCGGGGGGCGACCAATAGGCAGTACTTC
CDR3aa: CASKRGATNRQYF

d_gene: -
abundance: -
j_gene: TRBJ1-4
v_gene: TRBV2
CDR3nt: TGTGCCAGCAGTGTCCTATTCGGGTATGGAACTAATGAAAAACTGTTTTTT
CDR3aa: CASSVLFGYGTNEKLFF

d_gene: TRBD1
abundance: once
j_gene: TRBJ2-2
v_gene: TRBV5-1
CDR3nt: TGCGCCAGCAGCCCCGGGACAGGGGGCGGCGGGGAGCTGTTTTTT
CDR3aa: CASSPGTGGGGELFF

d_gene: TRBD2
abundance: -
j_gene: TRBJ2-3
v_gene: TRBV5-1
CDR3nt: TGCGCCAGCAGCCTCACTAGCGGGGGGATGGCCTCCACAGATACGCAGTATTTT
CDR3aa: CASSLTSGGMASTDTQYF

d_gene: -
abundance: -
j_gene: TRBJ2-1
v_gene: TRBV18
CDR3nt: TGTGCCAGCTCACCACTTACCTACAATGAGCAGTTCTTC
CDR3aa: CASSPLTYNEQFF

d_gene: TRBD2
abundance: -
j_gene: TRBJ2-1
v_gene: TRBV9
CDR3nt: TGTGCCAGCAGCCCCCTAAGGACTAGCGGCTACAATGAGCAGTTCTTC
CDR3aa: CASSPLRTSGYNEQFF